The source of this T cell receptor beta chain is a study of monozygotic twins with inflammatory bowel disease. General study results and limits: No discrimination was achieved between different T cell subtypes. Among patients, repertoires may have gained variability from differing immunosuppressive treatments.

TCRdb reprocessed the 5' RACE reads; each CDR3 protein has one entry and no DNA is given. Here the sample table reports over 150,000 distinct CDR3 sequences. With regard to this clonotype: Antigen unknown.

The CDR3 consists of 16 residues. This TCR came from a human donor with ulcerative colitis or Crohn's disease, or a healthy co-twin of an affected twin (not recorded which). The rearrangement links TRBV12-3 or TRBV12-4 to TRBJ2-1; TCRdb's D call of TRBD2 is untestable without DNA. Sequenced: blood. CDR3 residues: CASSLYSGSSYNEQFF.